These 13 T cell receptor beta chains were all obtained from the same sample, sequenced in a study of shared clonotypes between healthy human individuals. This table comes from immunoSEQ multiplex PCR, and its TCRdb copy is limited to in-frame clones, with some not included. The repertoire holds around 690,000 clones, with 90% as singletons. The sample taken for sequencing was memory CD8+ T cells from PBMCs. As to subset: CD45RO+ cells pooled with CCR7-negative TemRA cells. These receptors all stem from a man younger than 35 in good health. Some clones in this sample may be carry-over from other donors' samples.

CDR3 sequence: CASSVGLASSTDTQYF. In DNA, the CDR3 is TGTGCCAGCAGCGTAGGCCTAGCATCTAGCACAGATACGCAGTATTTT. This sequence joins TRBV9 and TRBJ2-3; weak D call: TRBD2 (5 bases). CDR3 length: 16 amino acids. Germline lookup yields CDR1 SGDLS and CDR2 YYNGEE. V shed 0 bases and J shed 0 bases, with 11 bases lying between them.

The rearrangement joins TRBV10-1 to TRBJ1-1, with a possible D match to TRBD1 (5 bases). CDR1 and CDR2 (germline): WNHNN, SYGVQD (reference sequence). The CDR3 has 12 amino acids. Trimming took 6 bases from V and 9 from J, leaving 14 bases between them. In DNA form, the CDR3 reads TGCGCCAGCAGGCACAGGACCCTACAAGCTTTCTTT. Translated, it gives CASRHRTLQAFF.

This chain's CDR3 is CASSYSDSPHEQYF. The DNA for the CDR3 is TGTGCCAGCAGTTACTCGGACTCTCCTCACGAGCAGTACTTC. The chain links TRBV6-5 to TRBJ2-7; tentative D call: TRBD2 (5 bases). The CDR3 is made up of 14 amino acids. Trimming took off 0 bases at V and 5 bases at J, with 11 bases between the two ends. Germline-derived CDR1 and CDR2 are MNHEY and SVGAGI.

The chain is built from TRBV15 and TRBJ1-1; 9 nucleotides line up with TRBD1. Germline CDR1 reads LNHNV; CDR2 reads YYDKDF (reference sequence). This CDR3 comprises 15 residues. V was clipped by 0 bases and J by 11 bases; unmatched bases: 10. In DNA, the CDR3 is TGTGCCACCAGCAGAGAGGGGGACAGGGAAAACAAGGCTTTCTTT. Its protein is CATSREGDRENKAFF.

The chain couples TRBV2 to TRBJ1-5; maybe TRBD1 (6 bases). In germline, CDR1 is SNHLY, CDR2 FYNNEI. This CDR3 region has 15 residues. V lost 6 bases, J lost 0 bases, and 12 bases lay in between. The CDR3 sequence is CASSIQGPSNQPQHF. CDR3 DNA: TGTGCCAGCAGCATACAGGGACCTAGCAATCAGCCCCAGCATTTT.

This clone was recorded a few times. The genes are TRBV6-1 and TRBJ2-2; 8 nucleotides align to TRBD2. Germline assignment: CDR1 MNHNS and CDR2 SASEGT. This CDR3 region has 15 residues. Trimming took 3 bases from V and 5 from J; bases not matched to a gene: 5. This chain's CDR3 is CASSDKAGGTGELFF. The CDR3 DNA follows: TGTGCCAGCAGTGATAAGGCGGGAGGTACCGGGGAGCTGTTTTTT.

J is TRBJ2-1 and V is TRBV9; 13 bases are shared with TRBD2. Germline V gene data show CDR1 as SGDLS and CDR2 as YYNGEE. With V trimmed by 0 bases and J by 7 bases, 7 bases remained unmatched. The CDR3 is 17 amino acids. Written as DNA, the CDR3 is TGTGCCAGCAGCGTAGGGGGGAGGACTAGCGGGAGTAATGAGCAGTTCTTC. Its protein is CASSVGGRTSGSNEQFF. Variable domain in full (rest from reference TRBV9 and TRBJ2-1): DSGVTQTPKHLITATGQRVTLRCSPRSGDLSVYWYQQSLDQGLQFLIQYYNGEERAKGNILERFSAQQFPDLHSELNLSSLELGDSALYFCASSVGGRTSGSNEQFFGPGTRLTVL.

This rearrangement joins TRBV28 to TRBJ2-2, with D uncertain. Germline V gene data show CDR1 as MDHEN and CDR2 as SYDVKM. The V and J ends lost 2 bases and 3 bases respectively, with 7 bases between them. The CDR3 is 14 amino acids. The CDR3 bases are TGTGCCAGCAGTTTACTCAGTGACACCGGGGAGCTGTTTTTT. The encoded protein is CASSLLSDTGELFF.

The rearrangement uses TRBV28 and TRBJ2-7; 7 positions match TRBD2. V was pared by 5 bases and J by 1 base, with 2 bases of the junction left unmatched. Germline CDR1 MDHEN, CDR2 SYDVKM. This CDR3 has 13 amino acids. In DNA, the CDR3 is TGTGCCAGCAGTCCCGGGGGGTCCTACGAGCAGTACTTC. It yields the protein CASSPGGSYEQYF.

The V gene is TRBV28, the J gene TRBJ2-7; 12 bases are a match to TRBD2. Germline CDR1 and CDR2: MDHEN and SYDVKM. The V and J ends lost 2 bases and 3 bases, in that order; junction bases with no gene match: 14. CDR3 length: 19 amino acids. As DNA, the CDR3 is TGTGCCAGCAGTTTAAGGGCTGTAGGGGGACTAGCGGGCCTCTACGAGCAGTACTTC. As protein: CASSLRAVGGLAGLYEQYF.

The rearrangement joins TRBV7-9 to TRBJ2-1, with 8 bases matching TRBD1. This CDR3 has 15 residues. The V and J ends lost 3 bases and 9 bases, in that order; junction bases with no gene match: 10. The germline V gene encodes CDR1 SEHNR and CDR2 FQNEAQ (reference sequence). The CDR3 here is CASSFPPTGVGEQFF. CDR3 DNA: TGTGCCAGCAGCTTCCCACCGACAGGGGTAGGTGAGCAGTTCTTC.

The chain uses TRBV27 and TRBJ2-5; 9 bases agree with TRBD2. The germline gives CDR1 MNHEY, CDR2 SMNVEV (reference sequence). CDR3 size: 15 residues. V shed 4 bases and J 6 bases; nucleotides not matched to a gene: 9. The CDR3 DNA is TGTGCCAGCAGTTGGCGGCGGGAGGGCCTGAAGACCCAGTACTTC. This codes for CASSWRREGLKTQYF.

This clone was recorded only once. The rearrangement joins TRBV5-1 to TRBJ2-7; D remains unclear. Germline CDR1 is SGHRS and CDR2 is YFSETQ. Trimming left V 3 bases short and J 3 bases short, with 13 bases between. CDR3 length equals 14 residues. The CDR3 DNA sequence: TGCGCCAGCAGCTCACCGGACGGATTCTACGAGCAGTACTTC. Residues: CASSSPDGFYEQYF.